These 11 T cell receptor beta chains share one sample of origin, sequenced in a study of blood T cell repertoires in COVID-19. Method: immunoSEQ multiplex PCR; TCRdb's copy keeps in-frame clones and lacks some. The repertoire holds 270,000 or so clones, with roughly 89% as singletons. The sample comprised peripheral blood. The receptor set was obtained from a woman in her thirties or forties who had recovered from COVID-19.

The chain uses TRBV11-3 and TRBJ2-5; 9 positions match TRBD2. This CDR3 is built from 18 residues. Germline CDR1 is SGHNT and CDR2 is YENEEA. J gave up 5 bases and V 5 bases, and 18 bases lay outside the gene matches. DNA of the CDR3: TGTGCCAGCAGCCCGACTAGCGGACCTAACAATTTTCAGGAGACCCAGTACTTC. Encoded protein: CASSPTSGPNNFQETQYF.

J is TRBJ1-1 and V is TRBV5-1; a possible D gene is TRBD1 (5 bases). Germline V gene lookup returns CDR1 SGHRS and CDR2 YFSETQ. CDR3 size: 15 residues. Trimming cost V 1 base and J 1 base, with 11 bases left between them. CDR3 DNA: TGCGCCAGCAGCTTGAATAGCAGGGAGAACACTGAAGCTTTCTTT. Translating gives CASSLNSRENTEAFF.

The chain uses TRBV19 and TRBJ2-3; 10 bases agree with TRBD2. Germline CDR1 and CDR2: LNHDA and SQIVND (reference sequence). This CDR3 region has 18 residues. V dropped 5 bases and J dropped 1; count of bases not matched to a gene: 12. The CDR3 spells CASSSKAGGPVGTDTQYF. The CDR3 bases are TGTGCCAGTAGTTCAAAAGCGGGGGGGCCTGTCGGCACAGATACGCAGTATTTT.

The chain recombines TRBV5-1 with TRBJ2-2; D perhaps matches TRBD1 (5 bases). V shed 4 bases and J shed 1 base, with 14 bases lying between them. CDR1 and CDR2 from the germline V gene are SGHRS and YFSETQ. The CDR3 is 16 amino acids. CDR3: CASSALSQGNTGELFF. CDR3 nucleotides: TGCGCCAGCAGCGCCTTGTCTCAGGGGAACACCGGGGAGCTGTTTTTT.

The chain is built from TRBV30 and TRBJ2-3; TRBD2 might be the D (6 bases). CDR1 and CDR2 from the germline V gene are GTSNPN and SVGIG (reference sequence). Trimming took off 3 bases at V and 8 bases at J, with 15 bases between the two ends. This CDR3 comprises 13 residues. The CDR3: CAWRSAGPFTQYF. The CDR3 region has the DNA TGTGCCTGGAGGAGTGCGGGGCCTTTTACGCAGTATTTT.

The chain employs TRBV19 and TRBJ2-2; a weak D match, TRBD2 (5 bases). CDR3 size: 13 residues. The V end lost 2 bases, the J end lost 4 bases, and 5 bases lay between the germline ends. Germline assignment: CDR1 LNHDA and CDR2 SQIVND (reference sequence). The CDR3 here is CASSIRGTGELFF. CDR3 DNA sequence: TGTGCCAGTAGTATACGGGGCACCGGGGAGCTGTTTTTT.

J is TRBJ1-1 and V is TRBV30; 12 nucleotides line up with TRBD1. Germline assignment: CDR1 GTSNPN and CDR2 SVGIG (reference sequence). This CDR3 has 18 amino acids. Trimming removed 1 base from V and 3 bases from J; junction bases left unmatched: 12. The CDR3 is CAWSGGTGGERTYTEAFF. CDR3 DNA sequence: TGTGCCTGGAGTGGAGGGACAGGGGGCGAAAGGACTTACACTGAAGCTTTCTTT.

The chain combines TRBV28 with TRBJ2-2; TRBD1 matches 7 bases. The CDR3 runs 17 residues. Germline CDR1 and CDR2: MDHEN and SYDVKM. With 6 bases clipped from V and 5 bases from J, the junction kept 15 bases outside the gene matches. The CDR3 DNA reads as TGTGCCAGCAGAGTCACGGGGCCGGGACAGAAAACCGGGGAGCTGTTTTTT. Protein: CASRVTGPGQKTGELFF.

The chain employs TRBV2 and TRBJ2-3, with 9 bases matching TRBD2. Per the germline V gene, CDR1 is SNHLY and CDR2 is FYNNEI. This CDR3 spans 15 amino acids. V was clipped by 4 bases and J by 5 bases; unmatched bases: 7. This CDR3 reads CASSALRGGVDTQYF. In DNA, the CDR3 is TGTGCCAGCAGTGCTTTGCGGGGGGGGGTAGATACGCAGTATTTT.

CDR3 amino acids: CASSGSYNSPLHF. For the CDR3, the DNA is TGTGCCAGCTCCGGCTCCTATAATTCACCCCTCCACTTT. This chain joins TRBV18 and TRBJ1-6; D gene uncertain. Between the trimmed V and J ends, which lost 6 bases and 0 bases, there was a span of 3 bases. Germline-derived CDR1 and CDR2 are KGHSH and LQKENI. The CDR3 consists of 13 residues.

V gene TRBV6-5 combines with J gene TRBJ2-5; TRBD1 matches 7 bases. The germline V gene encodes CDR1 MNHEY and CDR2 SVGAGI. V trimming: 2 bases; J trimming: 5 bases; junction bases outside the gene matches: 8. This CDR3 has 15 residues. Written as DNA, the CDR3 is TGTGCCAGCAGTTACCCGACAGGGAGTAGGGAGACCCAGTACTTC. Protein product: CASSYPTGSRETQYF.